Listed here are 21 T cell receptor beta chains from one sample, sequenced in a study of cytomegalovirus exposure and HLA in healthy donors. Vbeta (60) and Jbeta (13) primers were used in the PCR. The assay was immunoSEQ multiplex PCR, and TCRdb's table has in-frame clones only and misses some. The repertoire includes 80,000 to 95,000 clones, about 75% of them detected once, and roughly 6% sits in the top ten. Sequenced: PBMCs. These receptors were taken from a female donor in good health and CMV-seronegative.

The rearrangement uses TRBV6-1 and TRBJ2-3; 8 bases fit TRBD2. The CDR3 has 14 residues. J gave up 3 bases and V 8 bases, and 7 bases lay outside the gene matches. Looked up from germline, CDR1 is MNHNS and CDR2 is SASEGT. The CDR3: CASGGGLATDTQYF. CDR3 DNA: TGTGCCAGCGGTGGAGGACTAGCAACAGATACGCAGTATTTT.

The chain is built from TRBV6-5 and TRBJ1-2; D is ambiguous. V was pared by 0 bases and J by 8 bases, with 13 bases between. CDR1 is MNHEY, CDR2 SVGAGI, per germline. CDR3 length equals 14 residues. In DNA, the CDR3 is TGTGCCAGCAGTTACTCGTCGGGGATCTTCGGCTACACCTTC. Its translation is CASSYSSGIFGYTF.

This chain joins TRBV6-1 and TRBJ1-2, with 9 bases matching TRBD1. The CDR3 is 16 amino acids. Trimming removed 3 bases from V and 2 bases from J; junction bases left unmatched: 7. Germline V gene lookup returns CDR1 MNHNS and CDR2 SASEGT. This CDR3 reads CASSEDETGGNYGYTF. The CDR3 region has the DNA TGTGCCAGCAGTGAGGATGAGACAGGGGGGAACTATGGCTACACCTTC.

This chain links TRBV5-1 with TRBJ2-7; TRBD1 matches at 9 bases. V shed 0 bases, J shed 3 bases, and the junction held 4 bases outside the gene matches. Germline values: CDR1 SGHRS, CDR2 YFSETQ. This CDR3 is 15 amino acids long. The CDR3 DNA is TGCGCCAGCAGCTTGGCCGGGGACAGGGTCTACGAGCAGTACTTC. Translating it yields CASSLAGDRVYEQYF.

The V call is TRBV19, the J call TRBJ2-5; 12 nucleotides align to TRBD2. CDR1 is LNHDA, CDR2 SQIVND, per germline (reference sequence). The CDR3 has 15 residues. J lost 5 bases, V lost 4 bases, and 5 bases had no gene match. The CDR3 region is CASSTTSGSFETQYF. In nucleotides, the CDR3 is TGTGCCAGTAGTACGACTAGCGGGAGTTTCGAGACCCAGTACTTC.

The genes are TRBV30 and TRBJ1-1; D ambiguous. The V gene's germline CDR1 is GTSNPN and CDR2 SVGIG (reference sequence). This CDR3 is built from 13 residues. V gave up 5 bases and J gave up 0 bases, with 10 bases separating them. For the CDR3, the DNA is TGTGCCTGGGTAACAGCCCTGAACACTGAAGCTTTCTTT. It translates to CAWVTALNTEAFF.

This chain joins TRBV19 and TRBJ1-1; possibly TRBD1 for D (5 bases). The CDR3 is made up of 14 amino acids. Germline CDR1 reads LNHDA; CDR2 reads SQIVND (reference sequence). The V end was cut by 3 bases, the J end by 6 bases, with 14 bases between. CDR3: CASSMLGGPAEAFF. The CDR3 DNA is TGTGCCAGTAGTATGTTGGGGGGTCCGGCTGAAGCTTTCTTT.

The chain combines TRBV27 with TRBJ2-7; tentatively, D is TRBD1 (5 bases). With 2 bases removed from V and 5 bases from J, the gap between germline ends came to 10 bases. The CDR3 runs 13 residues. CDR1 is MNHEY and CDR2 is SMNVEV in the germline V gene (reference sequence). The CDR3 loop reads CASSLVGQHEQYF. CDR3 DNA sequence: TGTGCCAGCAGTTTAGTGGGGCAACACGAGCAGTACTTC.

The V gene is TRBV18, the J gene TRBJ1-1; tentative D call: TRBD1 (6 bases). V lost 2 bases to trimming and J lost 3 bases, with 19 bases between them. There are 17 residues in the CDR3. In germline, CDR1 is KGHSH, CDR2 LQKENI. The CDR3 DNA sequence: TGTGCCAGCTCACCATCTCGGGGTACAGGGAGGGACACTGAAGCTTTCTTT. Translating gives CASSPSRGTGRDTEAFF.

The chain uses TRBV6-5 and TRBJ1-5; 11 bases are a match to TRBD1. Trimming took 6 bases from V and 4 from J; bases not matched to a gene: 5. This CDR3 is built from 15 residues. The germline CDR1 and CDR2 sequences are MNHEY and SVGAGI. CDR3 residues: CASRQGQGGNQPQHF. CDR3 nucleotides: TGTGCCAGCAGACAGGGACAGGGGGGTAATCAGCCCCAGCATTTT.

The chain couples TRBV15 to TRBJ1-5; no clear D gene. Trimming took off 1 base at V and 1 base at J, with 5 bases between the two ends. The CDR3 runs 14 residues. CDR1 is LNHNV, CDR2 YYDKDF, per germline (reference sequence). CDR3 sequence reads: CATSRGQSNQPQHF. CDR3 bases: TGTGCCACCAGCAGAGGGCAGAGCAATCAGCCCCAGCATTTT.

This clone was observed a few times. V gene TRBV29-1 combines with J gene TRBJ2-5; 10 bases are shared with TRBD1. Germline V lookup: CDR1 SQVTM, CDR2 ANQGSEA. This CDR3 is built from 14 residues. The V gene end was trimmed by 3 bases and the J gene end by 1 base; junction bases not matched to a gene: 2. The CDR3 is CSVEGTGAQETQYF. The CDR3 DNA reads TGCAGCGTTGAGGGGACAGGGGCCCAAGAGACCCAGTACTTC.

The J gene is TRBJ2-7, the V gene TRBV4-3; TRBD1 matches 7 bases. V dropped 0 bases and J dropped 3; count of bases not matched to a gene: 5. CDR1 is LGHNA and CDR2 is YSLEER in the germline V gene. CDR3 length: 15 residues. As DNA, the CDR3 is TGCGCCAGCAGCCAAGAGATGGCAGGGGGCTACGAGCAGTACTTC. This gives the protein CASSQEMAGGYEQYF.

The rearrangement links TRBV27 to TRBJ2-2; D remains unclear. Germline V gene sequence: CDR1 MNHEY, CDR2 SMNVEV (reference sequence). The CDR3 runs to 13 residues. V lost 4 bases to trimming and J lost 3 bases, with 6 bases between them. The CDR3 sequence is CASSSSYTGELFF. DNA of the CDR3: TGTGCCAGCAGTTCGTCCTACACCGGGGAGCTGTTTTTT.

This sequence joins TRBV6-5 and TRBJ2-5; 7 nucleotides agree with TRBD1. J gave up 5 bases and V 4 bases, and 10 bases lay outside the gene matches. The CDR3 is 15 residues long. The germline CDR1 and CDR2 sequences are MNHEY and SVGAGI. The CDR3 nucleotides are TGTGCCAGCAGTTCGCAACCATCCAGGGGGGAGACCCAGTACTTC. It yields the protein CASSSQPSRGETQYF.

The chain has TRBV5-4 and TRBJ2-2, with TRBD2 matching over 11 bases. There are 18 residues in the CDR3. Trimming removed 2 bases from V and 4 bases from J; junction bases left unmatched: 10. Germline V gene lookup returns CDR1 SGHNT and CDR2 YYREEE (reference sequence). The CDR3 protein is CASSFLAGGRIITGELFF. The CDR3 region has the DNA TGTGCCAGCAGCTTCCTAGCGGGGGGCCGAATTATCACCGGGGAGCTGTTTTTT.

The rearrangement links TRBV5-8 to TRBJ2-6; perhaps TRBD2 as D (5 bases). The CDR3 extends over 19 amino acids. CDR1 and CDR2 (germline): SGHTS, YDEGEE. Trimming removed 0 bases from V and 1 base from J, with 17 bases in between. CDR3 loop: CASSLVITRAGSGANVLTF. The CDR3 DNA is TGTGCCAGCAGCTTGGTCATTACGAGGGCAGGATCTGGGGCCAACGTCCTGACTTTC.

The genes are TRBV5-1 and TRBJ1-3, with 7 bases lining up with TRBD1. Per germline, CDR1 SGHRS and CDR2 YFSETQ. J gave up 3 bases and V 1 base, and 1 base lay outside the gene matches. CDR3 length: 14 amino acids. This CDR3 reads CASSLTGDGNTIYF. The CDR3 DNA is TGCGCCAGCAGCTTGACAGGGGATGGAAACACCATATATTTT.

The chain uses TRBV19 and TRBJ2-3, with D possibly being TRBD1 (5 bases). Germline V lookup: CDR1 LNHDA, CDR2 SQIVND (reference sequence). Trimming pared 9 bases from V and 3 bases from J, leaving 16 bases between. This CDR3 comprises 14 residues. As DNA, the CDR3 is TGTGCCAGCACCCCAGGGCCCCGGACAGATACGCAGTATTTT. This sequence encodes CASTPGPRTDTQYF.

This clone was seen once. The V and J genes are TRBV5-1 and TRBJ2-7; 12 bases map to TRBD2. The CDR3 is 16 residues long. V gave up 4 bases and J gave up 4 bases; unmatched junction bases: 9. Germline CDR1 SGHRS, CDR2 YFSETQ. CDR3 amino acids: CASSQTRGLAGYEQYF. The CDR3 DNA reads TGCGCCAGCAGCCAGACCCGCGGACTAGCGGGGTACGAGCAGTACTTC.

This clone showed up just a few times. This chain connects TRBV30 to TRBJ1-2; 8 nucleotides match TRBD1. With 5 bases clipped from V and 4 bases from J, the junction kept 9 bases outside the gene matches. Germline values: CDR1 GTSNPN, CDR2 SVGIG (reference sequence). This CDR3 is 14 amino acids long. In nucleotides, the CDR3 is TGTGCCTGGGCCCCCGGACAGGGTACCTATGGCTACACCTTC. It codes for CAWAPGQGTYGYTF.